Listed below are T cell receptor beta chains from one sample, sequenced in a study of identical twins. In TCRdb, the 5' RACE reads were re-called with MiXCR into one record per CDR3 protein. The table records about 790,000 distinct CDR3 sequences, about 20% of them present only once. A further study also used this sample, focusing on T cells expressing NK-cell markers.

Sequenced material: PBMCs. Source of these receptors: a woman aged 18-30 years in good health. Both conserved end residues are part of each CDR3. D genes are given only for firm matches. The size field is filled for only some rows; it gives once, few, many or a size class.

clone_size d_call j_call v_call cdr3_nt cdr3_aa
. TRBD2 TRBJ2-1 TRBV3-1 TGTGCCAGCAGCCAAGACACTTTAGCGGGAGGACTCAATGAGCAGTTCTTC CASSQDTLAGGLNEQFF
. . TRBJ1-5 TRBV15 TGTGCCACCAGCAGAGAAAAGGGTGCGAGCAATCAGCCCCAGCATTTT CATSREKGASNQPQHF
. . TRBJ2-1 TRBV5-1 TGCGCCAGCAGCTTGGGCTGGGAGGAGCAGTTCTTC CASSLGWEEQFF
many . TRBJ2-5 TRBV12-3/TRBV12-4 TGTGCCAGCAGTTCGGACTATAGGGAGACCCAGTACTTC CASSSDYRETQYF
. . TRBJ2-1 TRBV29-1 TGCAGCGTTGCCTTGGTCGGAGGGGGCAATGAGCAGTTCTTC CSVALVGGGNEQFF
few TRBD2 TRBJ2-1 TRBV7-2 TGTGCCAGCAGGCCGACTAGCGGGAGGAGTAATGAGCAGTTCTTC CASRPTSGRSNEQFF
. TRBD2 TRBJ2-1 TRBV10-3 TGTGCCATCAGTGAGAAGACTAGCGGGCACGAGCAGTTCTTC CAISEKTSGHEQFF
few . TRBJ2-7 TRBV19 TGTGCCAGTAGTATTCAATGGGGCTCCTACGAGCAGTACTTC CASSIQWGSYEQYF
few . TRBJ1-2 TRBV20-1 TGCAGTGCTAGAACCGGACAGTCGGGAGGCTACACCTTC CSARTGQSGGYTF
. TRBD1 TRBJ1-5 TRBV12-3/TRBV12-4 TGTGCCAGCAGGTACGGGACAGCCCCTGAGTGGCCCCAGCATTTT CASRYGTAPEWPQHF
. TRBD1 TRBJ2-1 TRBV12-3/TRBV12-4 TGTGCCAGCGGACCGGGACAGCGCTACAATGAGCAGTTCTTC CASGPGQRYNEQFF
. . TRBJ2-1 TRBV12-3/TRBV12-4 TGTGCCAGCAGTTTAGGTTTTCCCTTCCTAGGGAGCAATGAGCAGTTCTTC CASSLGFPFLGSNEQFF
few . TRBJ1-6 TRBV7-2 TGTGCCAGCAGCTGGGGAGCAGGCTCACCCCTCCACTTT CASSWGAGSPLHF
. . TRBJ2-3 TRBV9 TGTGCCAGCAGCGAGGCTCCGGCTACAGATACGCAGTATTTT CASSEAPATDTQYF
. . TRBJ2-3 TRBV9 TGTGCCAGCAGCCATTCGGGGGGCGGGAGCACAGATACGCAGTATTTT CASSHSGGGSTDTQYF
. TRBD2 TRBJ2-7 TRBV10-3 TGTGCCATCAGTGACCAGCGGGGGGTCTACGAGCAGTACTTC CAISDQRGVYEQYF
few . TRBJ1-1 TRBV12-3/TRBV12-4 TGTGCCAGCCACATACGGGGGGCCCAGGAAGCTTTCTTT CASHIRGAQEAFF
few . TRBJ2-5 TRBV29-1 TGCAGCGTAGACTCAGGGTCAGGGGAGACCCAGTACTTC CSVDSGSGETQYF
few . TRBJ1-1 TRBV27 TGTGCCAGCGCGATACAGGGAAACACTGAAGCTTTCTTT CASAIQGNTEAFF
. . TRBJ2-3 TRBV20-1 TGCAGTGCTAGATCGCCAGGGGTTGGTACGCAGTATTTT CSARSPGVGTQYF
few . TRBJ2-7 TRBV12-3/TRBV12-4 TGTGCCTCGCGATCCGGGACGTATGACTACGAGCAGTACTTC CASRSGTYDYEQYF
few . TRBJ2-3 TRBV4-2 TGTGCCAGCAGCCAAGGCTCGCAGGGGCAGGCAGATACGCAGTATTTT CASSQGSQGQADTQYF
. . TRBJ2-5 TRBV7-9 TGTGCCAGCAGCTTACCCTCAGCGGTCCAAGAGACCCAGTACTTC CASSLPSAVQETQYF
few TRBD2 TRBJ2-1 TRBV5-1 TGCGCCAGCAGTTTGGGAGCGGGAGCCTCCTACAATGAGCAGTTCTTC CASSLGAGASYNEQFF
. TRBD1 TRBJ2-5 TRBV5-1 TGCGCCAGCAGCTTGGATGGGACAGGGGTCCAAGAGACCCAGTACTTC CASSLDGTGVQETQYF
few TRBD2 TRBJ2-7 TRBV5-6 TGTGCCAGCGCGCTAAGCGGGGGCTCCTACGAGCAGTACTTC CASALSGGSYEQYF
. . TRBJ2-7 TRBV4-2 TGTGCCAGCAGCCAAGAGGGAGCACGTACCTCCTACGAGCAGTACTTC CASSQEGARTSYEQYF
. TRBD2 TRBJ2-2 TRBV29-1 TGCAGCGTTGGCTTACTAGCGGATCTCACCGGGGAGCTGTTTTTT CSVGLLADLTGELFF
. . TRBJ1-1 TRBV12-3/TRBV12-4 TGTGCCAGCAGTCCCCTCAGGGGACGAGCTTTCTTT CASSPLRGRAFF
few . TRBJ2-1 TRBV7-9 TGTGCCAGCAGCTTTGCAGGGGGGCGGCACAATGAGCAGTTCTTC CASSFAGGRHNEQFF
. TRBD2 TRBJ2-5 TRBV5-1 TGCGCCAGCAGGATGGTAGCGGGGGTCCAAGAGACCCAGTACTTC CASRMVAGVQETQYF
. TRBD1 TRBJ2-1 TRBV2 TGTGCCAGCACTGACCGGGACAGGGCTTTTGAAGAGCAGTTCTTC CASTDRDRAFEEQFF
few TRBD2 TRBJ2-5 TRBV2 TGTGCCAGCGGACGGGAGGGGAGAGAGACCCAGTACTTC CASGREGRETQYF
few . TRBJ2-7 TRBV12-3/TRBV12-4 TGTGCCAGCAGTTTTCGGAGGCTATACGAGCAGTACTTC CASSFRRLYEQYF
. . TRBJ1-5 TRBV6-5 TGTGCCAGCAGTTCCGCGTTCAATCAGCCCCAGCATTTT CASSSAFNQPQHF
. TRBD1 TRBJ1-2 TRBV6-2/TRBV6-3 TGTGCCAGCAGTGACAGGGGGCAAGGTGGCTACACCTTC CASSDRGQGGYTF
once . TRBJ2-6 TRBV5-1 TGCGCCAGCAGCTCCTCAGCGTACTCTGGGGCCAACGTCCTGACTTTC CASSSSAYSGANVLTF
many . TRBJ2-1 TRBV7-8 TGTGCCAGCAGCTTAGACAGCAAATACAATGAGCAGTTCTTC CASSLDSKYNEQFF
few . TRBJ1-1 TRBV24-1 TGTGCCACCAGTGATCCCCACAGGGCCTCATACGATGAAGCTTTCTTT CATSDPHRASYDEAFF
. . TRBJ1-4 TRBV20-1 TGCAGTGCCCGACAAAGGGAGGAAAAACTGTTTTTT CSARQREEKLFF
few . TRBJ2-3 TRBV12-3/TRBV12-4 TGTGCCAGCAGTCGGGGCGGGTCGTTCACAGATACGCAGTATTTT CASSRGGSFTDTQYF
. TRBD2 TRBJ2-5 TRBV6-2/TRBV6-3 TGTGCCAGCGATCGAACTAGCGGGCCCCAAGAGACCCAGTACTTC CASDRTSGPQETQYF
. TRBD2 TRBJ2-5 TRBV9 TGTGCCAGCAGCGTAGGCGGGAGCTTACAAGAGACCCAGTACTTC CASSVGGSLQETQYF
. . TRBJ2-5 TRBV20-1 TGCAGTGCATCCGGTTTTGGGGAGACCCAGTACTTC CSASGFGETQYF
. . TRBJ2-5 TRBV13 TGTGCCAGCACCCCCCGGGGGAGTGAGACCCAGTACTTC CASTPRGSETQYF
. . TRBJ2-1 TRBV27 TGTGCCAGCAGTTTGGAGAGCCCCAATGAGCAGTTCTTC CASSLESPNEQFF
. . TRBJ2-3 TRBV5-5 TGTGCCAGCAGCCCATCGAGAGCCACAGATACGCAGTATTTT CASSPSRATDTQYF
few . TRBJ2-5 TRBV7-9 TGTGCCAGCAGCAGTCTAAGTGCGCGGGGCCAAGAGACCCAGTACTTC CASSSLSARGQETQYF
. . TRBJ2-1 TRBV10-1 TGCGCCAGCAGTGAGTCAATAGGGCTTAATGAGCAGTTCTTC CASSESIGLNEQFF
few TRBD2 TRBJ2-1 TRBV15 TGTGCCACCCTTGACTGGGGACTAGCGGGAGGCAATGAGCAGTTCTTC CATLDWGLAGGNEQFF
. . TRBJ2-3 TRBV6-1 TGTGCCAGCAGCCTTAAAAGCACTAGAGATACGCAGTATTTT CASSLKSTRDTQYF
. . TRBJ1-1 TRBV5-5 TGTGCCAGCAGCTTCGGTCGGGGCGGGGGCACTGAAGCTTTCTTT CASSFGRGGGTEAFF
few TRBD1 TRBJ1-6 TRBV20-1 TGCAGTGCTAGTGAGCCGGGACAGGGGGTGGATTCACCCCTCCACTTT CSASEPGQGVDSPLHF
few . TRBJ1-4 TRBV7-9 TGTGCCAGCAGCTCCGGACCGAATGAAAAACTGTTTTTT CASSSGPNEKLFF
. . TRBJ2-1 TRBV5-1 TGCGCCAGCAGCTTGAGTGGGGGCACGTTAGAGCAGTTCTTC CASSLSGGTLEQFF
few . TRBJ2-3 TRBV7-2 TGTGCCAGCAGCCCCCAGCTTCTGGGGAGCACAGATACGCAGTATTTT CASSPQLLGSTDTQYF
few TRBD1 TRBJ1-2 TRBV7-9 TGTGCCAGCAGCCGGGACAGGGGATCGGGTGGCTACACCTTC CASSRDRGSGGYTF
. TRBD1 TRBJ1-5 TRBV2 TGTGCCAGCAAAGTCCGACAGGGCCCCAATCAGCCCCAGCATTTT CASKVRQGPNQPQHF
few . TRBJ1-5 TRBV7-2 TGTGCCAGCAGCAGGCAGGGAAGTCTCAATCAGCCCCAGCATTTT CASSRQGSLNQPQHF